The 12 T cell receptor beta chains presented below share a single source sample, sequenced in a study of preoperative IRX-2 immunotherapy in early breast cancer. Sequencing used immunoSEQ multiplex PCR; TCRdb keeps in-frame clones, though not all of them. In the table there are some 29,000 clones, nearly 90% of which are singletons. Treatment defined: preoperative locoregional IRX-2 cytokine immunotherapy. The sample was taken from a patient treated with IRX-2 immunotherapy. The receptors were gathered from a human donor with breast cancer.

The rearrangement uses TRBV19 and TRBJ1-5, with TRBD1 identical over 7 bases. Germline V gene data show CDR1 as LNHDA and CDR2 as SQIVND (reference sequence). With V trimmed by 6 bases and J by 7 bases, 9 bases remained unmatched. The CDR3 totals 14 residues. The CDR3 sequence is CASSPRGVWQPQHF. The CDR3 DNA follows: TGTGCCAGTAGCCCCAGGGGGGTGTGGCAGCCCCAGCATTTT.

This clone was observed once. The CDR3 region is CASSSRSTAKNIQYF. CDR3 coding DNA: TGTGCCAGCAGTTCCAGGAGTACGGCCAAAAACATTCAGTACTTC. V usage is TRBV6-5 and J usage is TRBJ2-4; no firm D call. Trimming pared 4 bases from V and 1 base from J, leaving 11 bases between. CDR1 MNHEY and CDR2 SVGAGI come from the germline V gene. This CDR3 region has 15 residues.

The chain employs TRBV18 and TRBJ1-1; possibly TRBD1 for D (5 bases). V lost 11 bases, J lost 2 bases, and 15 bases lay in between. Per germline, CDR1 KGHSH and CDR2 LQKENI. CDR3 length equals 13 residues. DNA for the CDR3: TGTGCCGGGGGTCAGGGTGAAAACACTGAAGCTTTCTTT. As protein: CAGGQGENTEAFF.

The V gene is TRBV6-6, the J gene TRBJ2-7, with D tentatively TRBD2 (6 bases). Germline-derived CDR1 and CDR2 are MNHNY and SVGAGI (reference sequence). The CDR3 totals 14 residues. Trimming shortened V by 6 bases and J by 5 bases, and 17 bases separated the two germline ends. As DNA, the CDR3 is TGTGCCAGCAGACCCATGGGGGGAAGGAACGAGCAGTACTTC. It is translated as CASRPMGGRNEQYF.

The chain uses TRBV5-1 and TRBJ2-1; D is possibly TRBD2 (5 bases). V was trimmed by 3 bases and J by 7 bases, leaving 23 bases between them. The CDR3 extends over 17 amino acids. Looked up from germline, CDR1 is SGHRS and CDR2 is YFSETQ. In DNA, the CDR3 is TGCGCCAGCAGCTCGCTACTTGGTAGCTCGCGCGGGAATGAGCAGTTCTTC. This translates into CASSSLLGSSRGNEQFF.

The rearrangement joins TRBV6-6 to TRBJ2-7; the D gene could be TRBD1 or TRBD2 (5 bases each). Germline assignment: CDR1 MNHNY and CDR2 SVGAGI (reference sequence). V lost 11 bases and J 3 bases, leaving 14 bases between the germline ends. The CDR3 runs 12 residues. CDR3: CALRDQNYEQYF. The CDR3 nucleotides read TGTGCCTTGAGGGACCAAAACTACGAGCAGTACTTC.

Comment on this clone: Different DNA sequences within this sample yield the same CDR3. The chain is built from TRBV19 and TRBJ2-2; D is uncertain. The CDR3 covers 14 residues. Germline V lookup: CDR1 LNHDA, CDR2 SQIVND (reference sequence). Trimming stripped 3 bases from V and 2 bases from J, with 7 bases between. CDR3 protein: CASSIQSNTGELFF. CDR3 DNA sequence: TGTGCCAGTAGTATTCAGTCAAACACCGGGGAGCTGTTTTTT.

J is TRBJ2-7 and V is TRBV20-1, with 8 bases matching TRBD2. The germline V gene encodes CDR1 DFQATT and CDR2 SNEGSKA (reference sequence). The CDR3 has 10 amino acids. V lost 7 bases and J lost 8; bases outside the gene matches: 4. CDR3 sequence (DNA): TGCAGTGTAGAGCGGGAGAAGCAGTACTTC. This sequence encodes CSVEREKQYF.

J is TRBJ2-7 and V is TRBV25-1; possibly TRBD1 for D (7 bases). Trimming pared 3 bases from V and 4 bases from J, leaving 13 bases between. The CDR3 runs 14 residues. Germline CDR1 MGHDK, CDR2 SYGVNS. In nucleotides, the CDR3 is TGTGCCAGCAGTGATTCAGGGGGGAGGTACGAGCAGTACTTC. Protein product: CASSDSGGRYEQYF.

V and J are TRBV7-2 and TRBJ2-7; D unresolved. Germline V gene sequence: CDR1 SGHTA, CDR2 FQGNSA. Trimming pared 5 bases from V and 0 bases from J, leaving 5 bases between. The CDR3 totals 12 residues. CDR3 sequence: CASSPFSYEQYF. CDR3 nucleotides: TGTGCCAGCAGCCCCTTCTCCTACGAGCAGTACTTC.

This clone appeared a single time. This chain links TRBV7-8 with TRBJ1-2; maybe TRBD1 (5 bases). This CDR3 region has 13 residues. Germline CDR1 reads SGHVS; CDR2 reads FQNEAQ. The V gene lost 3 bases and the J gene lost 4 bases, with 9 bases spanning the gap. CDR3 sequence (DNA): TGTGCCAGCAGCTTGGGGGAGGGCTATGGCTACACCTTC. This translates into CASSLGEGYGYTF.

The chain employs TRBV18 and TRBJ2-7, with D maybe TRBD1 (6 bases). V gave up 3 bases and J gave up 3 bases, with 9 bases separating them. The germline CDR1 and CDR2 sequences are KGHSH and LQKENI. CDR3 length: 13 amino acids. CDR3 amino acids: CASSPLQGYEQYF. The DNA of the CDR3 is TGTGCCAGCTCACCGTTACAGGGCTACGAGCAGTACTTC.